A selection of T cell receptor beta chains follows, all from one sample in a study of blood T cell repertoires in COVID-19. Repertoires were generated with immunoSEQ multiplex PCR, while TCRdb's copy carries only in-frame clones and drops some. This repertoire shows some 70,000 clones, around 91% found once; its top ten account for around 0.47%. Sequencing was carried out using peripheral blood. These receptor sequences come from a man aged 50-60 years with COVID-19, enrolled during active disease. Both conserved end residues are part of each CDR3. A D gene is named only where the DNA matches it firmly. Rows give clone size only sometimes, using once, few, many, or a class for an expanded clone.

>TRBV18|14|NA|TRBJ2-5|NA
CASSLGDSQETQYF
TGTGCCAGCTCACTAGGGGACTCCCAAGAGACCCAGTACTTC
>TRBV7-3|17|NA|TRBJ2-6|NA
CASSLEISAGRANVLTF
TGTGCCAGCAGCTTAGAGATTTCGGCCGGGAGGGCCAACGTCCTGACTTTC
>TRBV15|13|once|TRBJ1-1|NA
CATSRAVNTEAFF
TGTGCCACCAGCAGGGCAGTGAACACTGAAGCTTTCTTT
>TRBV5-1|15|NA|TRBJ1-6|TRBD1
CASSLSTGFNSPLHF
TGCGCCAGCAGCTTGTCGACAGGGTTTAATTCACCCCTCCACTTT
>TRBV6-2/TRBV6-3|14|NA|TRBJ2-5|NA
CASSRGGGQETQYF
TGTGCCAGCAGTAGGGGGGGAGGGCAAGAGACCCAGTACTTC
>TRBV5-1|15|NA|TRBJ1-4|TRBD1
CASSAGTGANEKLFF
TGCGCCAGCAGCGCGGGGACAGGGGCTAATGAAAAACTGTTTTTT
>TRBV7-8|16|NA|TRBJ2-7|NA
CASSPRGGDTNYEQYF
TGTGCCAGCAGCCCGAGGGGGGGGGACACTAATTACGAGCAGTACTTC
>TRBV3-1/TRBV3-2|16|NA|TRBJ2-7|TRBD2
CASSQGISGRNHEQYF
TGTGCCAGCAGCCAAGGAATTAGCGGGAGAAATCACGAGCAGTACTTC
>TRBV7-9|15|NA|TRBJ2-1|TRBD2
CASSLAGLAGNEQFF
TGTGCCAGCAGCCTCGCCGGACTAGCGGGTAATGAGCAGTTCTTC
>TRBV5-4|15|NA|TRBJ1-2|TRBD1
CASSSRTGNNYGYTF
TGTGCCAGCAGCTCCCGGACAGGGAATAACTATGGCTACACCTTC
>TRBV27|16|few|TRBJ2-7|TRBD2
CASSFGIPGLGYEQYF
TGTGCCAGCAGTTTTGGGATTCCGGGACTAGGGTACGAGCAGTACTTC
>TRBV5-1|15|NA|TRBJ1-1|TRBD1
CASSTTTGRNTEAFF
TGCGCCAGCAGCACAACGACAGGGAGGAACACTGAAGCTTTCTTT
>TRBV19|15|NA|TRBJ1-5|NA
CASSRRGNSNQPQHF
TGTGCCAGTAGTAGGAGGGGAAATAGCAATCAGCCCCAGCATTTT
>TRBV4-1|15|NA|TRBJ2-1|TRBD2
CASSQGLAGIGEQFF
TGCGCCAGCAGCCAAGGACTAGCGGGAATCGGCGAGCAGTTCTTC
>TRBV28|15|few|TRBJ2-5|NA
CASSSQGFKGETQYF
TGTGCCAGCAGTTCTCAGGGGTTTAAGGGAGAGACCCAGTACTTC
>TRBV29-1|14|NA|TRBJ1-3|NA
CSVDRQGLGNTIYF
TGCAGCGTTGATCGGCAGGGTCTAGGAAACACCATATATTTT
>TRBV15|17|NA|TRBJ1-1|TRBD1
CATSRGLGQGVNTEAFF
TGTGCCACCAGCAGAGGTCTAGGACAGGGGGTGAACACTGAAGCTTTCTTT
>TRBV4-2|14|once|TRBJ1-3|NA
CASSLEGSGNTIYF
TGTGCCAGCAGCCTGGAGGGCTCTGGAAACACCATATATTTT
>TRBV28|15|NA|TRBJ1-2|NA
CASSSLGWGLGGYTF
TGTGCCAGCAGTTCTCTTGGTTGGGGACTTGGAGGCTACACCTTC
>TRBV2|13|NA|TRBJ2-1|NA
CASQKQGFNEQFF
TGTGCCAGCCAAAAACAGGGTTTCAATGAGCAGTTCTTC
>TRBV5-1|16|NA|TRBJ2-7|TRBD2
CASSELAQGLRNEQYF
TGCGCCAGCAGCGAACTAGCGCAAGGGCTAAGGAACGAGCAGTACTTC
>TRBV19|15|NA|TRBJ1-5|NA
CASSISTGRDQPQHF
TGTGCCAGTAGTATAAGCACAGGGAGGGATCAGCCCCAGCATTTT
>TRBV7-2|15|once|TRBJ1-3|NA
CASSKEGGSGNTIYF
TGTGCCAGCAGTAAGGAGGGAGGCTCTGGAAACACCATATATTTT
>TRBV5-1|16|NA|TRBJ2-1|TRBD2
CASSLDGTSVSNEQFF
TGCGCCAGCAGCTTGGACGGGACTAGCGTCTCCAATGAGCAGTTCTTC
>TRBV2|12|NA|TRBJ2-1|NA
CASSNQGTEQFF
TGTGCCAGCAGCAACCAGGGTACTGAGCAGTTCTTC
>TRBV5-4|14|NA|TRBJ2-3|NA
CASSLGDNTDTQYF
TGTGCCAGCAGCTTAGGTGACAACACAGATACGCAGTATTTT
>TRBV4-2|13|once|TRBJ2-2|NA
CASSQGTAGELFF
TGTGCCAGCAGCCAAGGGACAGCTGGGGAGCTGTTTTTT
>TRBV2|13|NA|TRBJ2-7|NA
CASSERAAYEQYF
TGTGCCAGCAGTGAGAGGGCGGCCTACGAGCAGTACTTC
>TRBV7-2|16|NA|TRBJ2-3|TRBD2
CASSPTSGTSTDTQYF
TGTGCCAGCAGCCCAACTAGCGGGACTAGCACAGATACGCAGTATTTT
>TRBV25-1|15|NA|TRBJ1-2|TRBD1
CASSIAGTGAYGYTF
TGTGCCAGCAGTATCGCAGGGACAGGGGCCTATGGCTACACCTTC
>TRBV19|12|NA|TRBJ2-5|NA
CASSDRKETQYF
TGTGCCAGTAGTGACAGAAAAGAGACCCAGTACTTC
>TRBV15|16|NA|TRBJ2-1|TRBD2
CATSLGGTSGSIEQFF
TGTGCCACCAGCTTGGGGGGAACTAGCGGGAGCATTGAGCAGTTCTTC
>TRBV6-4|16|NA|TRBJ2-1|TRBD2
CASSESRASGYNEQFF
TGTGCCAGCAGTGAATCACGAGCTAGCGGCTACAATGAGCAGTTCTTC
>TRBV4-1|16|few|TRBJ2-7|TRBD2
CASSQDQGLAGRRQYF
TGCGCCAGCAGCCAAGATCAGGGACTAGCGGGAAGGAGACAGTACTTC
>TRBV4-2|15|once|TRBJ1-4|TRBD1
CASSQAGGTAEKLFF
TGTGCCAGCAGCCAAGCAGGGGGGACAGCAGAAAAACTGTTTTTT
>TRBV11-2|16|few|TRBJ1-2|NA
CASSGLAEGRHYGYTF
TGTGCCAGCAGCGGCTTAGCGGAGGGGCGCCACTATGGCTACACCTTC
>TRBV19|16|once|TRBJ2-1|TRBD2
CASSIEGGRGNNEQFF
TGTGCCAGTAGTATAGAAGGCGGGAGGGGAAACAATGAGCAGTTCTTC
>TRBV4-1|17|NA|TRBJ1-2|NA
CASSTRTGQGTNYGYTF
TGCGCCAGCAGCACTCGGACGGGGCAGGGGACTAACTATGGCTACACCTTC
>TRBV7-6|15|NA|TRBJ2-2|NA
CASSSHVGESGELFF
TGTGCCAGCAGCTCCCATGTCGGGGAGTCCGGGGAGCTGTTTTTT
>TRBV6-5|15|NA|TRBJ2-1|TRBD2
CASSTTSDYYNEQFF
TGTGCCAGCAGTACTACTAGCGACTACTACAATGAGCAGTTCTTC
>TRBV18|14|NA|TRBJ2-7|TRBD1
CASSPGQGAHEQYF
TGTGCCAGCTCACCAGGGCAGGGGGCCCACGAGCAGTACTTC
>TRBV19|14|NA|TRBJ2-1|TRBD2
CASSMGLAVNEQFF
TGTGCCAGTAGTATGGGACTAGCGGTTAATGAGCAGTTCTTC
>TRBV29-1|19|NA|TRBJ2-3|TRBD2
CSVGALLAGGQSITDTQYF
TGCAGCGTCGGCGCCCTACTAGCGGGAGGGCAATCCATCACAGATACGCAGTATTTT
>TRBV6-5|15|NA|TRBJ2-1|NA
CATLRRVSTYNEQFF
TGTGCCACCCTCCGGAGGGTCAGTACCTACAATGAGCAGTTCTTC
>TRBV3-1/TRBV3-2|16|NA|TRBJ2-3|TRBD2
CASSQDERDITDTQYF
TGTGCCAGCAGCCAAGATGAGCGGGATATTACAGATACGCAGTATTTT
>TRBV4-2|16|once|TRBJ2-5|TRBD2
CASSQGAGGRGETQYF
TGTGCCAGCAGCCAAGGTGCGGGAGGGCGAGGGGAGACCCAGTACTTC
>TRBV24-1|17|NA|TRBJ1-4|NA
CATSDLGTGQKDEKLFF
TGTGCCACCAGTGATTTGGGTACAGGGCAGAAGGATGAAAAACTGTTTTTT
>TRBV4-1|13|NA|TRBJ1-2|NA
CASSQDQNYGYTF
TGCGCCAGCAGCCAAGATCAGAACTATGGCTACACCTTC
>TRBV6-5|13|NA|TRBJ1-6|NA
CASKQSNNSPLHF
TGTGCCAGCAAACAGTCAAATAATTCACCCCTCCACTTT
>TRBV30|14|few|TRBJ2-1|NA
CAWSRGNSYNEQFF
TGTGCCTGGAGTCGAGGGAACTCCTACAATGAGCAGTTCTTC
>TRBV5-8|18|NA|TRBJ2-1|TRBD2
CASRVPGLAGGNYNEQFF
TGTGCCAGCAGGGTTCCGGGACTAGCGGGAGGGAACTACAATGAGCAGTTCTTC
>TRBV6-5|15|NA|TRBJ2-5|TRBD1
CASIPGTGDVGSQYF
TGTGCCAGCATCCCCGGGACAGGGGACGTCGGGTCCCAGTACTTC
>TRBV28|14|NA|TRBJ1-2|TRBD1
CASRDGQAIYGYTF
TGTGCCAGCCGGGATGGACAGGCAATTTATGGCTACACCTTC